The next 21 T cell receptor beta chains were all read from a single sample in a study of prognosis after radiotherapy for stage I lung cancer. Two-round multiplex PCR, the amplification method, yielded TCR beta CDR3 from genomic DNA. Round-one PCR had primers specific to each TRBV and TRBJ gene. TCRdb reanalysed the multiplex PCR reads using MiXCR and keeps one entry per CDR3 protein. The data contain tens of thousands of distinct CDR3 sequences, roughly 45% of them singletons. The material sequenced was PBMCs, taken before or after stereotactic body radiation therapy (not recorded which). These receptors all stem from a donor at least 50 years old with non-small cell lung cancer.

The V gene is TRBV6-4, the J gene TRBJ2-7, with a weak D call TRBD2 (5 bases). The CDR3 extends over 16 amino acids. V shed 6 bases and J shed 5 bases, with 23 bases lying between them. The germline V gene encodes CDR1 MRHNA and CDR2 SNTAGT. The CDR3 coding sequence is TGTGCCAGCAGCCCTATCCTTGGTACTAGGAAAGACGAGCAGTACTTC. Its protein is CASSPILGTRKDEQYF.

Points on this clonotype: One end of the junction fails to match germline, which may point to a read error. V gene TRBV7-2 combines with J gene TRBJ2-3, with D maybe TRBD2 (6 bases). There are 15 residues in the CDR3. The germline V gene has CDR1 SGHTA and CDR2 FQGNSA. This CDR3 is CASRGPGLGTDKQYF. The CDR3 nucleotides read TGTGCCAGCAGAGGCCCGGGACTCGGCACAGATAAGCAGTATTTT. The entire variable domain, with the rest obtained from reference TRBV7-2 and TRBJ2-3, is as follows: GAGVSQSPSNKVTEKGKDVELRCDPISGHTALYWYRQSLGQGLEFLIYFQGNSAPDKSGLPSDRFSAERTGGSVSTLTIQRTQQEDSAVYLCASRGPGLGTDKQYFGPGTRLTVL.

This clonotype has only a few counts. This chain joins TRBV19 and TRBJ2-1; D is perhaps TRBD1 or TRBD2 (5 bases each). V was cut by 3 bases and J by 0 bases, with 12 bases left in between. Germline CDR1 and CDR2: LNHDA and SQIVND (reference sequence). The CDR3 is made up of 16 amino acids. The CDR3 loop reads CASSISGPSSYNEQFF. The CDR3 bases are TGTGCCAGTAGTATTTCGGGACCGAGCTCCTACAATGAGCAGTTCTTC. The entire variable domain, with the rest obtained from reference TRBV19 and TRBJ2-1, is as follows: DGGITQSPKYLFRKEGQNVTLSCEQNLNHDAMYWYRQDPGQGLRLIYYSQIVNDFQKGDIAEGYSVSREKKESFPLTVTSAQKNPTAFYLCASSISGPSSYNEQFFGPGTRLTVL.

In this sample, this clonotype is medium-sized. The chain combines TRBV12-3 or TRBV12-4 with TRBJ2-1; 9 positions agree with TRBD1. V lost 8 bases and J lost 5; bases outside the gene matches: 10. The CDR3 extends over 15 amino acids. The CDR3 sequence is CASVRQGGRDNEQFF. The DNA for the CDR3 is TGTGCCAGCGTGCGACAGGGGGGCCGCGACAATGAGCAGTTCTTC.

About this clonotype: Since a far larger clone is one base different, this is likely a read error. The genes are TRBV6-8 and TRBJ2-5; the D gene is possibly TRBD1 (5 bases). Germline CDR1 is MNHGY and CDR2 is SAAAGT. The CDR3 covers 16 residues. V was shortened by 7 bases and J by 2 bases, with 20 bases between the two germline ends. The DNA for the CDR3 is TGTGCCAGCATTCCACGTCCAGGGCAGACACAAGAGACCCAGTACTTC. Its translation is CASIPRPGQTQETQYF.

This clonotype was found many times. The V gene is TRBV24-1, the J gene TRBJ1-2; D may be TRBD1 (6 bases). This CDR3 has 14 amino acids. V gave up 4 bases and J gave up 6 bases, with 14 bases separating them. CDR1 and CDR2 (germline): KGHDR, SFDVKD. CDR3 in DNA: TGTGCCACCAGTGACCGGGACACTGTCCATGGCTACACCTTC. It translates to CATSDRDTVHGYTF.

V usage is TRBV24-1 and J usage is TRBJ2-3; no clear D. The CDR3 totals 12 residues. Germline V gene sequence: CDR1 KGHDR, CDR2 SFDVKD. Trimming took 1 base from V and 3 from J, leaving 1 base between them. The CDR3 DNA is TGTGCCACCAGTGATTTTACAGATACGCAGTATTTT. It encodes CATSDFTDTQYF.

J is TRBJ2-5 and V is TRBV20-1; 8 nucleotides match TRBD2. Germline CDR1 and CDR2: DFQATT and SNEGSKA (reference sequence). The CDR3 is made up of 13 amino acids. Germline trimming cut 5 bases from V and 5 bases from J; bases unmatched to any gene: 7. In DNA, the CDR3 is TGCAGTGCTCCCTTCGGGGGGGGGGAGACCCAGTACTTC. Translating gives CSAPFGGGETQYF.

This clonotype occurred many times. The chain links TRBV2 to TRBJ1-1, with D possibly being TRBD1 (5 bases). Looked up from germline, CDR1 is SNHLY and CDR2 is FYNNEI. The CDR3 runs 13 residues. V was pared by 6 bases and J by 0 bases, with 8 bases between. For the CDR3, the DNA is TGTGCCAGCAGGCGACAGCTGAACACTGAAGCTTTCTTT. This encodes CASRRQLNTEAFF.

This clonotype was seen once. A far bigger clonotype differs at one base, so this is likely a read error. The genes are TRBV12-3 or TRBV12-4 and TRBJ2-5, with 13 bases identical to TRBD2. The J call may be faulty, since TRBJ2-1 better matches the DNA end. The CDR3 has 17 residues. Here the CDR3 DNA reads TGTGCCATCAGAGATCTCATTGGACTAGCGGGAGCGGATGAGCAGTTCTTC. This encodes CAIRDLIGLAGADEQFF.

This clonotype has a handful of counts. The V and J genes are TRBV27 and TRBJ2-2, with TRBD1 matching 7 bases. J was trimmed by 3 bases and V by 7 bases; bases with no gene match: 5. Germline V lookup: CDR1 MNHEY, CDR2 SMNVEV (reference sequence). The CDR3 length is 14 residues. The CDR3 region is CASKRQGDTGELFF. The CDR3 nucleotides are TGTGCCAGCAAGAGACAGGGAGACACCGGGGAGCTGTTTTTT.

Judged by abundance, this clonotype is medium-sized (0.01 to 0.1%). The chain carries TRBV6-2 or TRBV6-3 and TRBJ1-2, with TRBD1 identical over 7 bases. V gave up 8 bases and J gave up 3 bases; unmatched junction bases: 3. This CDR3 spans 12 amino acids. Per the germline V gene, CDR1 is MNHEY and CDR2 is SVGEGT. The CDR3 DNA sequence: TGTGCCAGCCGGGACAGCTACTATGGCTACACCTTC. Protein sequence: CASRDSYYGYTF.

This clonotype was seen just once. Relative to the germline gene, one junction end is altered; a read error may explain this. The chain uses TRBV28 and TRBJ2-1; no reliable D call. The V gene's germline CDR1 is MDHEN and CDR2 SYDVKM. There are 11 residues in the CDR3. The CDR3 here is CASSTPSEQLF. The CDR3 coding sequence is TGTGCCAGCAGTACCCCGTCGGAGCAGCTCTTC.

The chain has TRBV20-1 and TRBJ2-1, with D possibly matching TRBD1 (6 bases). This CDR3 has 14 residues. Germline values: CDR1 DFQATT, CDR2 SNEGSKA (reference sequence). V gave up 0 bases and J gave up 5 bases, with 11 bases separating them. This CDR3 is CSARDYRVNNEQFF. In nucleotides, the CDR3 is TGCAGTGCTAGAGATTACAGGGTCAACAATGAGCAGTTCTTC.

A note on this clonotype: A far larger clone is off by one base, so a read error is likely. CDR3 coding DNA: TGTGACAGCAGACCGTCGGGGGGAAGGTTTGGCTACACCTTC. Translated, it gives CDSRPSGGRFGYTF. The chain links TRBV6-4 to TRBJ1-2; tentatively, D is TRBD1 (5 bases). Germline values: CDR1 MRHNA, CDR2 SNTAGT. This CDR3 contains 14 residues.

On this clonotype itself: The likely explanation is a read error, given a far larger clone one base away. V usage is TRBV27 and J usage is TRBJ2-1; 7 nucleotides agree with TRBD1. The last part of the DNA fits TRBJ2-7 better; the J call may be wrong. Germline V lookup: CDR1 MNHEY, CDR2 SMNVEV (reference sequence). The CDR3 has 13 residues. The CDR3 spells CVSSRDSTSEQYF. The CDR3 DNA sequence: TGTGTCAGCAGTAGGGACAGCACCTCCGAGCAGTACTTC.

This clonotype was counted ten times or more. The V and J genes are TRBV27 and TRBJ1-2; no clear D. This CDR3 region has 13 residues. Between the trimmed V and J ends, which lost 3 bases and 2 bases, there was a span of 7 bases. The germline CDR1 and CDR2 sequences are MNHEY and SMNVEV (reference sequence). CDR3 coding DNA: TGTGCCAGCAGTTTGAGAGGGAACTATGGCTACACCTTC. Amino acid sequence: CASSLRGNYGYTF.

Turning to this clonotype: Mismatch with germline at one junction end may stem from a read error. The chain carries TRBV6-2 or TRBV6-3 and TRBJ2-2, with 7 nucleotides matching TRBD1. This CDR3 is 17 amino acids long. Germline V gene data show CDR1 as MNHEY and CDR2 as SVGEGT. CDR3 in DNA: TGTGCCAGCAGCACGGTGGGACAGAGGTCGTATACAGGGGAGCTGCTTTTT. This sequence encodes CASSTVGQRSYTGELLF.

This clonotype was recorded at least ten times. The chain employs TRBV7-8 and TRBJ2-3; perhaps TRBD2 as D (6 bases). Germline CDR1 SGHVS, CDR2 FQNEAQ. V was trimmed by 6 bases and J by 4 bases, leaving 11 bases between them. The CDR3 consists of 13 residues. The CDR3 loop is CASRRDFSDTQYF. CDR3 coding DNA: TGTGCCAGCAGACGGGACTTTTCAGATACGCAGTATTTT.

The chain has TRBV6-1 and TRBJ2-2, with D tentatively TRBD2 (5 bases). Trimming pared 6 bases from V and 7 bases from J, leaving 12 bases between. CDR1 and CDR2 from the germline V gene are MNHNS and SASEGT. The CDR3 loop spans 13 amino acids. The CDR3 DNA reads TGTGCCAGCAGCGGCCTAGCAGGCGGGGAGCTGTTTTTT. This sequence encodes CASSGLAGGELFF.

The chain is built from TRBV24-1 and TRBJ2-3; TRBD2 might be the D (5 bases). The CDR3 has 14 residues. Between the trimmed V and J ends, which lost 3 bases and 3 bases, there was a span of 9 bases. Germline V gives CDR1 KGHDR, CDR2 SFDVKD. CDR3 nucleotide sequence: TGTGCCACCAGTGATGTGCTAGCAACAGATACGCAGTATTTT. Translation: CATSDVLATDTQYF.